The T cell receptor beta chain under discussion was sequenced for a study of cytomegalovirus exposure and HLA in healthy donors. Across the whole study: An earlier analysis found fewer than 120 million unique TCR beta sequences from around 180 million T cells. A data release that came early held roughly 90 million unique TCRs from HLA-typed donors.

The CDR3 loop spans 13 amino acids. V was clipped by 2 bases and J by 6 bases, with 8 bases between them. CDR1 and CDR2 (germline): MRHNA, SNTAGT. Primers for the PCR totalled 60 Vbeta and 13 Jbeta. Per the original data handling: The count from a later analysis was tens of millions of unique TCR beta chains, some 12 million of them shared. Clones were sequenced by immunoSEQ multiplex PCR, and TCRdb holds only the in-frame ones, with some missing. V and J calls plus clone size are reproduced from that table; the DNA served to infer D and trimming. Of around 110,000 clones in the sample, around 74% were seen once.

The origin of this receptor is a woman younger than 35 in good health and CMV-seronegative. Sequenced input: PBMCs. This chain connects TRBV6-4 to TRBJ2-1; TRBD1 is a possible D gene (5 bases). CDR3 in DNA: TGTGCCAGCAGTGACAGGGGATTCAATGAGCAGTTCTTC. It encodes CASSDRGFNEQFF.